Sequencing of this TCR beta chain was carried out in a study of T cells in Graves' hyperthyroidism and ophthalmopathy (dated by TCRdb to between 2019 and 2020). Concerning the study at large: A discovery cohort of around 100 patients, about 43 with Graves' ophthalmopathy and 55 to 65 with stable Graves' hyperthyroidism, was used to find distinguishing TCR V-J signatures. TCR Vbeta CDR3 sequencing of 130 to 150 peripheral blood samples (fewer than 45 ophthalmopathy, about 74 hyperthyroidism and approximately 17 progressor patients) is reported in the paper. The study also compared thyroid tissue and blood T-cell repertoires from five or six Graves' hyperthyroidism patients. The 75 to 100 discovery patients were randomly split 7:3 into training and test sets. Whether ophthalmopathy could be predicted prospectively was tested in an independent validation cohort made up of 18 to 20 hyperthyroidism patients plus 17 patients who later progressed to ophthalmopathy. Following sampling, methimazole starting at 30 mg daily was given to hyperthyroidism patients, and high-dose intravenous methylprednisolone was given to ophthalmopathy patients.

Study-wide conclusions, independent of this receptor: A 13 V-J signature model separated ophthalmopathy from stable hyperthyroidism, with approximately 86% sensitivity and 81.08% specificity in cross-validation and 80%/75% in testing. During validation, the model predicted progression to ophthalmopathy a median of around six months ahead of onset, with almost 71% sensitivity and about 75% specificity. Most expanded thyroid clonotypes (frequency above 0.001) were also detected in blood, suggesting blood repertoires may reflect thyroid immune responses. Sample size was not statistically predetermined, and investigators were not blinded to group allocation.

CDR1 is given as SGHTS and CDR2 as YDEGEE, both from the germline V gene. V is clipped by 4 bases and J by 9 bases, and the sequence between their germline boundaries is 20 bases long. CDR3 length: 14 amino acids, cysteine to phenylalanine. Just CDR3 DNA is preserved here, 42 bases in frame from base 1. On this clonotype itself: The antigen it binds to is not known. Nothing much larger sits one base from this clone, and base qualities are not available.

Patients with uncontrolled infections, other autoimmune diseases, pregnancy or lactation were excluded. Diagnoses relied on clinical symptoms, serum thyroxine and TRAb, thyroid ultrasound and orbital computed tomography. Total RNA was extracted with Trizol reagent, and quality was checked on an Agilent 2100 Bioanalyzer. TCR beta CDR3 regions were amplified from RNA transcripts. For the first round of RT-PCR on the TCR CDR3, the HTBI primer set was used together with the Qiagen OneStep RT-PCR kit. Libraries were constructed in a second round of multiplex PCR, after which size selection and purification were performed. Paired-end sequencing of the libraries was performed with 100 bp reads on an Illumina HiSeq2000. The authors' pipeline ran thus. SOAPnuke was used to process the raw data, throwing out any read that contained adapters or uncalled bases, had a mean Phred below 15, or lacked an exact constant-primer or identifier match. High-quality paired reads were merged using COPE v1.2.5, and each unique nucleotide sequence was defined as a clonotype. Clonotypes were aligned to IMGT TRBV, TRBD and TRBJ reference segments using MiTCR v1.1. The analysis included only V-J combinations with a frequency above 0.0001, which together covered roughly 99% of the repertoires. A TCS score was defined as the ratio of F50 (clonal expansion) to E x V (chaos), with BLOSUM62-based TCRdist applied between CDR3 peptides within each V-J. Welch's t-statistics and random forest reduced roughly 500 V-J features to 13, which were used in a naive Bayes classifier (R e1071). The Morisita-Horn index was used to measure how similar the thyroid and blood repertoires were. TCRdb cleaned the public reads at Q25 with fastp, built clones with MiXCR and kept in-frame beta chains. Every entry covers one CDR3 protein and lists the most common genes and DNA from its rows. None of the V and J calls come from the authors' own analysis; TCRdb made them. The sample has 550,000 to 600,000 distinct CDR3 sequences on record, around 45% of them singletons. Together, the top ten hold roughly 19% of the sample.

Input material: peripheral blood or thyroid tissue (not recorded which). The rearranged segments are TRBV5-8 and TRBJ2-7; no D gene can be assigned with confidence. This receptor was taken from an adult woman with Graves' disease, either hyperthyroidism or ophthalmopathy (not recorded which). The nucleotide sequence is TGTGCCAGCAGCCTAACCCCAGGCCTTTCAGGGCAGTACTTC. Translated, it reads CASSLTPGLSGQYF.